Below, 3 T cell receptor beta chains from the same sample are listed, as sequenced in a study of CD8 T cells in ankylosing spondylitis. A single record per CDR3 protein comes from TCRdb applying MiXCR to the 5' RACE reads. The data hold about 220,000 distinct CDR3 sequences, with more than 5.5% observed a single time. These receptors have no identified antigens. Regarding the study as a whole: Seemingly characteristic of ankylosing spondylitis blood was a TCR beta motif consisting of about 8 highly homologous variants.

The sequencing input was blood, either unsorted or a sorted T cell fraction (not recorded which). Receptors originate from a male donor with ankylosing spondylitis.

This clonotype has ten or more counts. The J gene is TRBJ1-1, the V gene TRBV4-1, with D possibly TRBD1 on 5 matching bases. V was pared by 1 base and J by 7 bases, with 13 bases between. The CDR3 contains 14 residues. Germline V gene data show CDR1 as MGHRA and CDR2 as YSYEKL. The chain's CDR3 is CASSQGGWGNEAFF. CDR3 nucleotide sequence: TGCGCCAGCAGCCAAGGTGGGTGGGGGAATGAAGCTTTCTTT.

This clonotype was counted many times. CDR3 coding DNA: TGTGCCAGCAGTTATACCCTCGGCCGGGGGTATGAGCAGTTCTTC. Protein sequence: CASSYTLGRGYEQFF. This chain joins TRBV6-5 and TRBJ2-1; tentative D call: TRBD2 (6 bases). V shed 3 bases and J shed 8 bases, with 17 bases lying between them. There are 15 residues in the CDR3. Germline V lookup: CDR1 MNHEY, CDR2 SVGAGI.

In DNA form, the CDR3 reads TGCGCCAGCAGTGGCAGGGGAGATCAGCCCCAGCATTTT. Amino acids: CASSGRGDQPQHF. V gene TRBV12-1 combines with J gene TRBJ1-5; TRBD1 is taken as the D call from the table, unchecked against the DNA. TRBV12-1 is described as a pseudogene. The CDR3 consists of 13 residues.